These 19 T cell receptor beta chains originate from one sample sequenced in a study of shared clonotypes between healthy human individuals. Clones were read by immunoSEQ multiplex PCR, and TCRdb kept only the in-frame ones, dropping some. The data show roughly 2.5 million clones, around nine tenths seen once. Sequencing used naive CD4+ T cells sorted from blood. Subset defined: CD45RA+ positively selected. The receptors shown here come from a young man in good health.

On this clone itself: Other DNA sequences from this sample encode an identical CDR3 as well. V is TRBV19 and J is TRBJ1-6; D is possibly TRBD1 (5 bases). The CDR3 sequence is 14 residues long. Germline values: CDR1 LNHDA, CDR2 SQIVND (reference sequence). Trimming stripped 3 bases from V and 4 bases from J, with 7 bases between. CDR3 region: CASSMGPYNSPLHF. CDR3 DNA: TGTGCCAGTAGTATGGGGCCATATAATTCACCCCTCCACTTT.

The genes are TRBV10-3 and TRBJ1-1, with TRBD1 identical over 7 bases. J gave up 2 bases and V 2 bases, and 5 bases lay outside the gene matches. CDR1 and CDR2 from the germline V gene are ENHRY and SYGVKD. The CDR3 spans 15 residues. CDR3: CAISEPGQSNTEAFF. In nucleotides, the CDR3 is TGTGCCATCAGTGAGCCGGGACAGTCCAACACTGAAGCTTTCTTT.

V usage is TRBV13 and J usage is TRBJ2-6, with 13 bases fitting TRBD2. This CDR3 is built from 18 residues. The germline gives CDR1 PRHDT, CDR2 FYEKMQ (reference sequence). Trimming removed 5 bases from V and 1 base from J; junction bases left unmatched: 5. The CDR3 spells CASSLRTSGSSGANVLTF. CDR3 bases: TGTGCCAGCAGCCTCAGGACTAGCGGGAGTTCTGGGGCCAACGTCCTGACTTTC.

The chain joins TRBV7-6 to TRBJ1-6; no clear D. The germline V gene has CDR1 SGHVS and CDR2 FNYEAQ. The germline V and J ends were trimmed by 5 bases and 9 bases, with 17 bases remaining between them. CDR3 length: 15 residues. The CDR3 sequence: CASSGSNNGGSPLHF. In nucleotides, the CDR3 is TGTGCCAGCAGCGGATCAAACAACGGTGGTTCACCCCTCCACTTT.

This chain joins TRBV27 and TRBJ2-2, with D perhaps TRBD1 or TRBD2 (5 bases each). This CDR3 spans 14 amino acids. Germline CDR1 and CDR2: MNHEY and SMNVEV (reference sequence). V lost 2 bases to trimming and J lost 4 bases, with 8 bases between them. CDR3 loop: CASSLQGVTGELFF. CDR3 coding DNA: TGTGCCAGCAGTTTACAGGGAGTCACCGGGGAGCTGTTTTTT.

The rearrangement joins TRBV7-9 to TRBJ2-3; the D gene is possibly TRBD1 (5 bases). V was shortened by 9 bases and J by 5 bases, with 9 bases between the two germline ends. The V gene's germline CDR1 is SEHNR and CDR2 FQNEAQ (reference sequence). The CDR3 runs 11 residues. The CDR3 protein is CASSREDTQYF. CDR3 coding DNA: TGTGCCAGTTCCAGGGAAGATACGCAGTATTTT.

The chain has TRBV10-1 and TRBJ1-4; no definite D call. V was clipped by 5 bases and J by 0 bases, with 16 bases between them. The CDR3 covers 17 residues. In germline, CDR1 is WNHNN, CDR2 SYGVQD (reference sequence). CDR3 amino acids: CASSSPRLITTNEKLFF. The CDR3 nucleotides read TGCGCCAGCAGTTCCCCCCGACTCATTACAACTAATGAAAAACTGTTTTTT.

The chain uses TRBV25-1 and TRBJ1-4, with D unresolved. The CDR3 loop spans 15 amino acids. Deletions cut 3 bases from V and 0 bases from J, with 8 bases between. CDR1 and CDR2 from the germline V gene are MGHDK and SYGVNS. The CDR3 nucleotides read TGTGCCAGCAGTGAGCCCCGGGCAACTAATGAAAAACTGTTTTTT. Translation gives CASSEPRATNEKLFF.

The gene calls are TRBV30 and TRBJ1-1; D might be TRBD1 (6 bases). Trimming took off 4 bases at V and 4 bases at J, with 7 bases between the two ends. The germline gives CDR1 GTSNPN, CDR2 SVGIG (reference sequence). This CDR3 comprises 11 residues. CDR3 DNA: TGTGCCTGGAACAGGGTCACTGAAGCTTTCTTT. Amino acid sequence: CAWNRVTEAFF.

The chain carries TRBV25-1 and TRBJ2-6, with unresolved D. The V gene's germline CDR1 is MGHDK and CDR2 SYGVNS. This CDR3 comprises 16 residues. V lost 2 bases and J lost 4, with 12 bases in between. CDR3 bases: TGTGCCAGCAGTGAAAATGTAATAATGGGGGCCAACGTCCTGACTTTC. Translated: CASSENVIMGANVLTF.

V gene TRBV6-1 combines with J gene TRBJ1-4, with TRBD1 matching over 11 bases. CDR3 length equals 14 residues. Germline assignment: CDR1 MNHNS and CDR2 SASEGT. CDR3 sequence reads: CAEGSGTGGEKLFF. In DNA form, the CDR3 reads TGTGCAGAGGGGTCCGGGACAGGGGGTGAAAAACTGTTTTTT.

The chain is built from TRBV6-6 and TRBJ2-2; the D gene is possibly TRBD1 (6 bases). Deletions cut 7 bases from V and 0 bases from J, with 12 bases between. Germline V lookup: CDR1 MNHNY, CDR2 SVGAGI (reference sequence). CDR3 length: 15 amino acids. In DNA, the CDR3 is TGTGCCAGCAATTCTGGGACAACGAACACCGGGGAGCTGTTTTTT. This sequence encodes CASNSGTTNTGELFF.

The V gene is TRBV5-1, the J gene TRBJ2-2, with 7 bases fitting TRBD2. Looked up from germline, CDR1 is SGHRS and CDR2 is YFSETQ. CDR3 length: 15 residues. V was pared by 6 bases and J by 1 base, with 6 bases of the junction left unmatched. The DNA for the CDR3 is TGCGCCAGCAAGGGCGGGAGTGTGAACACCGGGGAGCTGTTTTTT. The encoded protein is CASKGGSVNTGELFF.

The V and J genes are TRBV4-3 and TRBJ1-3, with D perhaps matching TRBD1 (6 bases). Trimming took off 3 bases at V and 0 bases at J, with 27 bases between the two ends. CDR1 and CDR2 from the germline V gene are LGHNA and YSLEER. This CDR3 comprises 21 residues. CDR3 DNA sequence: TGCGCCAGCAGCCAGGTACCCATGGGTGCCCGCACAGGGAACTCTGGAAACACCATATATTTT. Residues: CASSQVPMGARTGNSGNTIYF.

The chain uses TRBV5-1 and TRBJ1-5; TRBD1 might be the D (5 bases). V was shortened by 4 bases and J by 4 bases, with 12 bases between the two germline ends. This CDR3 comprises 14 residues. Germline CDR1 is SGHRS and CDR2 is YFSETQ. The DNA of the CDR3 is TGCGCCAGCAGCCCCCGGGACCTTAATCAGCCCCAGCATTTT. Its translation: CASSPRDLNQPQHF.

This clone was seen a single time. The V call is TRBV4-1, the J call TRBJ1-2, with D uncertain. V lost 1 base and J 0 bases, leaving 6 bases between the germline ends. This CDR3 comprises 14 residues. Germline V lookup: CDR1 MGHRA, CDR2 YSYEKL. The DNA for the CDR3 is TGCGCCAGCAGCCAAGGCCGGGCTAACTATGGCTACACCTTC. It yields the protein CASSQGRANYGYTF.

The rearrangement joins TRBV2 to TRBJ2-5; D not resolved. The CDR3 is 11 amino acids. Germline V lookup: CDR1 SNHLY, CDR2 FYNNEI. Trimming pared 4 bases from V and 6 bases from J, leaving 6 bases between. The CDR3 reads CASSGVQTQYF. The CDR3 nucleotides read TGTGCCAGCAGTGGGGTACAGACCCAGTACTTC.

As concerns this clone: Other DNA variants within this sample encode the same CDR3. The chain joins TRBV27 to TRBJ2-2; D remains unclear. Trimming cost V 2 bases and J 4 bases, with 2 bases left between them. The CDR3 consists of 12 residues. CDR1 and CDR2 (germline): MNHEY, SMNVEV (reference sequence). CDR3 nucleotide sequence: TGTGCCAGCAGTTTACGCACCGGGGAGCTGTTTTTT. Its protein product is CASSLRTGELFF.

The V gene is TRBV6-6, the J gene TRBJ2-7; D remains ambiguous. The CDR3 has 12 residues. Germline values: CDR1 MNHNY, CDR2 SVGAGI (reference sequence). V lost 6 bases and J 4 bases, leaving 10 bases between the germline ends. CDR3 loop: CASRKGDYEQYF. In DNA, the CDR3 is TGTGCCAGCAGAAAGGGTGATTACGAGCAGTACTTC.